These T cell receptor beta chains were read from a single sample in a study of blood T cell repertoires in COVID-19. Assay used: immunoSEQ multiplex PCR; TCRdb lists only in-frame clones, some missing. The sample gives about 290,000 clones, 70% to 90% of which show up once; 2.5% to 3% is in the top ten. Specimen: peripheral blood. The receptors were sampled from a woman aged 30 to 39 with active or convalescent COVID-19. The CDR3 runs from the conserved cysteine through the conserved F or W. A D gene is named only where the DNA matches it firmly. Clone size is given for some rows only: seen once, a few or many times, or a class if the clone is expanded.

D gene	V gene	J gene	clone size	CDR3 DNA	CDR3 protein
NA	TRBV29-1	TRBJ1-1	NA	TGCAGCGTTGAATTAGGGCAGGGTAGCGAAGCTTTCTTT	CSVELGQGSEAFF
NA	TRBV12-3/TRBV12-4	TRBJ1-2	NA	TGTGCCAGCAGTTTACAACCCACCGGTGGCTACACCTTC	CASSLQPTGGYTF
TRBD2	TRBV2	TRBJ2-7	once	TGTGCCAGCACGAATAGCGGGGCTTACGAGCAGTACTTC	CASTNSGAYEQYF
TRBD1	TRBV3-1/TRBV3-2	TRBJ2-3	NA	TGTGCCAGCAGCCCCCGGGACAGCAATACGCAGTATTTT	CASSPRDSNTQYF
TRBD1	TRBV28	TRBJ1-2	NA	TGTGCCAGCAGTACCCCGGACAGGTGGGCCCTCTATGGCTACACCTTC	CASSTPDRWALYGYTF
TRBD1	TRBV6-5	TRBJ1-1	NA	TGTGCCAGCAGTCGGGGGACAGCCGAAGCTTTCTTT	CASSRGTAEAFF
TRBD1	TRBV6-5	TRBJ2-1	NA	TGTGCCAGCAGTTACTCGACAGGGGAACCCTACAATGAGCAGTTCTTC	CASSYSTGEPYNEQFF
TRBD1	TRBV10-1	TRBJ1-2	NA	TGCGCCAGCAGTGAGTCCCCGGCAGGGGGCGCGTTCGGCTACACCTTC	CASSESPAGGAFGYTF
NA	TRBV6-2/TRBV6-3	TRBJ1-2	NA	TGTGCCAGCAGTTTGGACAGCTATGGCTACACCTTC	CASSLDSYGYTF
NA	TRBV6-2/TRBV6-3	TRBJ2-3	NA	TGTGCCAGCAGTTACCAGCTAGCACGTTCAGCAGATACGCAGTATTTT	CASSYQLARSADTQYF
NA	TRBV28	TRBJ2-1	NA	TGTGCCAGCACAGGTACGGGGAATGAGCAGTTCTTC	CASTGTGNEQFF
NA	TRBV4-1	TRBJ2-7	few	TGCGCCAGCAGCCAAGATGCCAGGGCCCGTTCGTGGGACGAGCAGTACTTC	CASSQDARARSWDEQYF
NA	TRBV2	TRBJ1-1	NA	TGTGCCAGCGTAGCCGAATGGAACACTGAAGCTTTCTTT	CASVAEWNTEAFF
NA	TRBV28	TRBJ1-3	NA	TGTGCCAGCACCCCTTCCCCCTCTGGAAACACCATATATTTT	CASTPSPSGNTIYF
NA	TRBV9	TRBJ1-2	once	TGTGCCAGCAGCGTAGCCCCAGGAACGGTCGGCTACACCTTC	CASSVAPGTVGYTF
NA	TRBV2	TRBJ1-1	NA	TGTGCCAGCAGTGAACGGGGACAATACACTGAAGCTTTCTTT	CASSERGQYTEAFF
TRBD2	TRBV9	TRBJ2-3	NA	TGTGCCAGCAACGGCGGGGGGTCTAGCACAGATACGCAGTATTTT	CASNGGGSSTDTQYF
NA	TRBV2	TRBJ1-2	once	TGTGCCAGCAGCCGAGGGGGGGAACGAGGCTACACCTTC	CASSRGGERGYTF
NA	TRBV28	TRBJ1-5	few	TGTGCCAGCAGCCTCGGGGGACTTAATCAGCCCCAGCATTTT	CASSLGGLNQPQHF
NA	TRBV6-2/TRBV6-3	TRBJ2-5	NA	TGTGCCAGCAGTTACCCCGGGACTCGCAAAGAGACCCAGTACTTC	CASSYPGTRKETQYF
NA	TRBV7-9	TRBJ2-5	NA	TGTGCCAGCAGCTTAGCGGGGGGAAGAGAGACCCAGTACTTC	CASSLAGGRETQYF
TRBD1	TRBV27	TRBJ2-2	NA	TGTGCCAGCAAGACAGGGCGGAACACCGGGGAGCTGTTTTTT	CASKTGRNTGELFF
NA	TRBV19	TRBJ2-2	NA	TGTGCCAGTAGTAGTTTGGGGCCTACTGGTACCGGGGAGCTGTTTTTT	CASSSLGPTGTGELFF
TRBD2	TRBV5-4	TRBJ2-3	NA	TGTGCCAGCAGCTCCCGAATAAGCGGGGGGGGTGCAGATACGCAGTATTTT	CASSSRISGGGADTQYF
TRBD2	TRBV9	TRBJ2-3	NA	TGTGCCAGCAGCGTAGCGGGACTAGCGGGGGGTGCCACAGATACGCAGTATTTT	CASSVAGLAGGATDTQYF
NA	TRBV21-1	TRBJ1-1	NA	TGTGCCAGCACCTACAGGGGGCCCGACACTGAAGCTTTCTTT	CASTYRGPDTEAFF
NA	TRBV4-3	TRBJ1-5	NA	TGCGCCAGCAGCCAAGATGGGGGGGTTGTTCAGCCCCAGCATTTT	CASSQDGGVVQPQHF
NA	TRBV5-1	TRBJ1-4	NA	TGCGCCAGCAGTGCGGCGGCGAATGAAAAACTGTTTTTT	CASSAAANEKLFF
TRBD1	TRBV7-6	TRBJ2-7	NA	TGTGCCAGCAGCTTAGGCCCCAGACAGGGGGGGCTGGGGGAGCAGTACTTC	CASSLGPRQGGLGEQYF
TRBD1	TRBV7-2	TRBJ1-5	once	TGTGCCAGCAGCCCCCGGACAGGGAACCAGCCCCAGCATTTT	CASSPRTGNQPQHF
NA	TRBV7-2	TRBJ1-3	NA	TGTGCCAGCAGCTCAGGGGTGGGGGGAAACACCATATATTTT	CASSSGVGGNTIYF
TRBD1	TRBV2	TRBJ1-2	NA	TGTGCCAGCAGTGCCGGGACAGGGTATGGCTACACCTTC	CASSAGTGYGYTF
NA	TRBV19	TRBJ2-7	NA	TGTGCCAGTAGTATGGGGAGACTCTACGAGCAGTACTTC	CASSMGRLYEQYF
TRBD2	TRBV6-1	TRBJ2-7	NA	TGTGCCAGCAGTGGAGCGGCGGGGGGGAACGGCTACGAGCAGTACTTC	CASSGAAGGNGYEQYF
TRBD1	TRBV19	TRBJ1-2	NA	TGTGCCAGTACTACGGGACAGCTAAACTATGGCTACACCTTC	CASTTGQLNYGYTF
TRBD1	TRBV3-1/TRBV3-2	TRBJ2-6	NA	TGTGCCAGCAGCCACCGCAATAGGACAGGGGACGAGGCTGGGGCCAACGTCCTGACTTTC	CASSHRNRTGDEAGANVLTF
TRBD2	TRBV7-3	TRBJ2-3	NA	TGTGCCAGCAGCTTGTCTAGCGGGGGGGCAGATACGCAGTATTTT	CASSLSSGGADTQYF
TRBD1	TRBV18	TRBJ1-4	NA	TGTGCCAGCTCACTAGGACAGGGCTGGGGTGAAAAACTGTTTTTT	CASSLGQGWGEKLFF
NA	TRBV21-1	TRBJ2-1	NA	TGTGCCAGCAGCAAAAGACTAGCGGGGGAACCGAGGCACAATGAGCAGTTCTTC	CASSKRLAGEPRHNEQFF
NA	TRBV11-2	TRBJ1-1	NA	TGTGCCAGCAGCTTAAACAGGCAGAACACTGAAGCTTTCTTT	CASSLNRQNTEAFF
TRBD2	TRBV6-2/TRBV6-3	TRBJ2-1	NA	TGTGCCAGCAGTTACTCGAGGACTAGCGGGGGGGTCTACAATGAGCAGTTCTTC	CASSYSRTSGGVYNEQFF
NA	TRBV6-5	TRBJ1-2	NA	TGTGCCAGCGTGGGCGCCAGTGGCTACACCTTC	CASVGASGYTF
NA	TRBV10-1	TRBJ2-2	NA	TGCGCCAGCAGTGTTGGGGGCCCCGGCACCGGGGAGCTGTTTTTT	CASSVGGPGTGELFF
NA	TRBV6-2/TRBV6-3	TRBJ1-4	NA	TGTGCCAGCAGTTACTCGAGGAGAAATGAAAAACTGTTTTTT	CASSYSRRNEKLFF
TRBD1	TRBV29-1	TRBJ2-7	NA	TGCAGCGCCCTGACAGGGAAGTACGAGCAGTACTTC	CSALTGKYEQYF